This paragraph reports one T cell receptor beta chain. Its antigen is still unknown. Profiled with immunoSEQ multiplex PCR; TCRdb holds only in-frame clones, not every one. This repertoire shows about 130,000 clones, just under 85% found once; its top ten account for 30%. CDR1 SGHNT and CDR2 YENEEA come from the germline V gene. CDR3 length: 15 residues. V was clipped by 2 bases and J by 3 bases, with 11 bases between them. This record belongs to a study of cytomegalovirus exposure and HLA in healthy donors. Study findings and constraints: Reports credit the classifier with highly specific, highly sensitive diagnosis of cytomegalovirus status. Generally TCR sequences proved uncommon, though certain public TCRs appeared in numerous donors. Roughly 170 TCR beta chains were listed as cytomegalovirus-associated.

The chain uses TRBV11-3 and TRBJ2-1; D is perhaps TRBD2 (6 bases). Material: PBMCs. The TCR was taken from a man younger than 45 in good health and CMV-seropositive. The CDR3 DNA is TGTGCCAGCAGCTTAACCGGGAGAAGCTACAATGAGCAGTTCTTC. Encoded protein: CASSLTGRSYNEQFF. The full variable domain, completed using reference TRBV11-3 and TRBJ2-1, is EAGVVQSPRYKIIEKKQPVAFWCNPISGHNTLYWYLQNLGQGPELLIRYENEEAVDDSQLPKDRFSAERLKGVDSTLKIQPAELGDSAVYLCASSLTGRSYNEQFFGPGTRLTVL.